Listed here is a single T cell receptor beta chain. This CDR3 has 19 residues. The germline V and J ends were trimmed by 0 bases and 3 bases, with 23 bases remaining between them. Germline loops: CDR1 LGHDT, CDR2 YNNKEL (reference sequence). In the authors' workflow: Reference gene primer amplification yielded estimated nucleated cell counts. Only in-frame clones appear in the TCRdb table, and some are missing; sequencing was by immunoSEQ multiplex PCR. The V and J calls and clone size are taken from that table; D and trimming were inferred from the DNA. Of 250,000 or so clones listed, roughly 80% are singletons. This sample was included in a study of blood T cell repertoires in COVID-19. Background on the study: The origin of the acute and convalescent COVID-19 samples was the United States, Italy and Spain. PBMCs, B-cell-depleted T cells, or T cells were the source of the cDNA or gDNA that made up the material.

The rearrangement uses TRBV3-1 (or the pseudogene TRBV3-2) and TRBJ1-1, with D maybe TRBD1 (5 bases). Material for sequencing was peripheral blood. This TCR was sampled from a woman aged 55 to 70 with active or convalescent COVID-19. The CDR3, as DNA: TGTGCCAGCAGCCAAGAGGACAACAAAGAGTCCTGGCAGGACACTGAAGCTTTCTTT. It codes for CASSQEDNKESWQDTEAFF.